Included here is one TCR beta chain sequence, with context. The antigen remains undetermined. This specimen comes from a study of shared clonotypes between healthy human individuals. General study points: Sample collection involved blood only; tissue repertoires are likely different. On the whole, naive subsets had larger estimated richness than memory subsets had. Since donors were few, the genetic and exposure-history diversity represented was limited. Among donors, the sharing of clonotypes was expected to be influenced by sequencing depth.

The repertoire was sequenced with immunoSEQ multiplex PCR; TCRdb's copy has only in-frame clones and lacks some. Of about 2 million clones listed, 85% to 95% are singletons. Naive CD8 cells lacked CD45RO and underwent positive selection for CCR7, leaving out terminally differentiated effector memory CD45RA+ cells. Germline V gene sequence: CDR1 GTSNPN, CDR2 SVGIG (reference sequence). This CDR3 comprises 13 residues. V lost 5 bases to trimming and J lost 6 bases, with 16 bases between them. The sequenced sample consisted of naive CD8+ T cells sorted from blood. The sequence derives from a man younger than 35 in good health. V usage is TRBV30 and J usage is TRBJ1-1, with no clear D. CDR3 loop: CAWLHTIGAEAFF. CDR3 DNA: TGTGCCTGGCTTCACACCATTGGGGCTGAAGCTTTCTTT.